The rows below give T cell receptor beta chains drawn from one sample of a study of T cell repertoires in cytomegalovirus infection. One entry per CDR3 protein results from TCRdb running MiXCR on the reads. Found here are under 200,000 distinct CDR3 sequences, 28% of them singletons; the top ten hold about 31%. The sample was PBMCs. All receptors derive from a human donor in good health (CMV status not recorded). Some clones in this sample may be carry-over from other donors' samples. The CDR3 runs from the conserved cysteine through the conserved F or W. The D gene is left open where the match is weak. Clone size is not always given. Where it is, it says once, few, many or a class for expanded clones.

V gene: TRBV2
D gene: -
clone size: -
J gene: TRBJ1-2
CDR3 DNA: TGTGCCAGCAGCGAGCACTATGGCTACACCTTC
CDR3 protein: CASSEHYGYTF

V gene: TRBV29-1
D gene: TRBD2
clone size: -
J gene: TRBJ2-3
CDR3 DNA: TGCAGCGTTGAACGCGGGGGGGCAACAGATACGCAGTATTTT
CDR3 protein: CSVERGGATDTQYF

V gene: TRBV7-8
D gene: TRBD1
clone size: few
J gene: TRBJ1-2
CDR3 DNA: TGTGCCAGCAGCTCACGGGACAGCAGCTATGGCTACACCTTC
CDR3 protein: CASSSRDSSYGYTF

V gene: TRBV10-3
D gene: TRBD1
clone size: many
J gene: TRBJ1-2
CDR3 DNA: TGTGCCATCAGCCCAGGGGGTCGCTATGGCTACACCTTC
CDR3 protein: CAISPGGRYGYTF

V gene: TRBV7-6
D gene: TRBD1
clone size: -
J gene: TRBJ1-5
CDR3 DNA: TGTGCCAGCAGCTACGGACAGGGGGGGAAGCCCCAGCATTTT
CDR3 protein: CASSYGQGGKPQHF

V gene: TRBV7-3
D gene: TRBD1
clone size: few
J gene: TRBJ2-3
CDR3 DNA: TGTGCCAGCAGCCTCCAGACAGGGATGACAGATACGCAGTATTTT
CDR3 protein: CASSLQTGMTDTQYF

V gene: TRBV19
D gene: -
clone size: -
J gene: TRBJ1-2
CDR3 DNA: TGTGCCAGTAGTATTGATCAATCGGCAGATACCTATGGCTACACCTTC
CDR3 protein: CASSIDQSADTYGYTF

V gene: TRBV5-6
D gene: -
clone size: -
J gene: TRBJ2-3
CDR3 DNA: TGTGCCAGCATTCCGACTGGCACAGATACGCAGTATTTT
CDR3 protein: CASIPTGTDTQYF

V gene: TRBV29-1
D gene: TRBD1
clone size: -
J gene: TRBJ2-7
CDR3 DNA: TGCAGCGTACGACAGGGGGCGCGCTACGAGCAGTACTTC
CDR3 protein: CSVRQGARYEQYF

V gene: TRBV7-2
D gene: -
clone size: -
J gene: TRBJ1-5
CDR3 DNA: TGTGCCAGCACCCGCGGGGTAGGAGGCAATCAGCCCCAGCATTTT
CDR3 protein: CASTRGVGGNQPQHF

V gene: TRBV5-3
D gene: -
clone size: -
J gene: TRBJ2-7
CDR3 DNA: TGTGCCAGCACCCGGGACCGGAGCTCCTACGAGCAGTACTTC
CDR3 protein: CASTRDRSSYEQYF

V gene: TRBV29-1
D gene: TRBD1
clone size: -
J gene: TRBJ2-6
CDR3 DNA: TGCAGCGTACTGACCGGGACAGGGTGGACTGGGGCCAACGTCCTGACTTTC
CDR3 protein: CSVLTGTGWTGANVLTF

V gene: TRBV5-1
D gene: TRBD2
clone size: -
J gene: TRBJ2-1
CDR3 DNA: TGCGCCAGCAGCTTGGGGGTGACTAGCGGGTCGGCCGGGCGCAATGAGCAGTTCTTC
CDR3 protein: CASSLGVTSGSAGRNEQFF

V gene: TRBV29-1
D gene: -
clone size: -
J gene: TRBJ1-2
CDR3 DNA: TGCAGCGGATGGATACTCGGCGGGGTCGGAGGCTACACCTTC
CDR3 protein: CSGWILGGVGGYTF

V gene: TRBV12-3/TRBV12-4
D gene: TRBD1
clone size: -
J gene: TRBJ1-1
CDR3 DNA: TGTGCCAGCAGGAGACAGGGGGCTACCGCTGAAGCTTTCTTT
CDR3 protein: CASRRQGATAEAFF

V gene: TRBV12-5
D gene: -
clone size: -
J gene: TRBJ2-2
CDR3 DNA: TGTGCTAGTGGCTACACAGGGATGTTGGACACCGGGGAGCTGTTTTTT
CDR3 protein: CASGYTGMLDTGELFF

V gene: TRBV10-3
D gene: -
clone size: -
J gene: TRBJ2-1
CDR3 DNA: TGTGCCATCAGTGAGTCGTTGATGGGGGGATCCTACAATGAGCAGTTCTTC
CDR3 protein: CAISESLMGGSYNEQFF